These 17 T cell receptor beta chains came from one sample sequenced in a study of radiation and T cells in renal cell carcinoma. Method: immunoSEQ multiplex PCR; TCRdb's copy keeps in-frame clones and lacks some. The sample contains about 130,000 clones, 70% to 90% of which appear only once. Time point denoted: baseline pretreatment blood. Indicated treatment: 15 Gy SBRT to primary tumor, nephrectomy 4 weeks later. The source was blood, collected from a patient whose treatment included radiotherapy and nephrectomy. These receptors were obtained from a woman aged 50 to 60 with renal cell carcinoma.

The chain recombines TRBV30 with TRBJ2-5; D possibly corresponds to TRBD1 (6 bases). This CDR3 has 12 amino acids. The V end was cut by 0 bases, the J end by 4 bases, with 6 bases between. The germline gives CDR1 GTSNPN, CDR2 SVGIG (reference sequence). The CDR3 loop is CAWSVGGETQYF. CDR3 DNA sequence: TGTGCCTGGAGTGTAGGGGGAGAGACCCAGTACTTC.

The chain joins TRBV9 to TRBJ1-2; D is ambiguous. V lost 5 bases to trimming and J lost 0 bases, with 8 bases between them. Germline assignment: CDR1 SGDLS and CDR2 YYNGEE. This CDR3 is built from 13 residues. The CDR3: CASSELSNYGYTF. The CDR3 DNA reads as TGTGCCAGCAGTGAGCTATCTAACTATGGCTACACCTTC.

The chain is built from TRBV11-2 and TRBJ2-7; D unclear. CDR1 is SGHAT and CDR2 is FQNNGV in the germline V gene. V lost 1 base to trimming and J lost 0 bases, with 7 bases between them. This CDR3 region has 14 residues. The CDR3 reads CASSLARPSYEQYF. CDR3 nucleotide sequence: TGTGCCAGCAGCTTAGCTCGGCCCTCCTACGAGCAGTACTTC.

The chain links TRBV25-1 to TRBJ1-1, with no clear D. Looked up from germline, CDR1 is MGHDK and CDR2 is SYGVNS. CDR3 length: 11 amino acids. The V gene lost 3 bases and the J gene lost 1 base, with 0 bases spanning the gap. The CDR3 spells CASSENTEAFF. DNA of the CDR3: TGTGCCAGCAGTGAGAACACTGAAGCTTTCTTT.

This clone was recorded only once. The chain uses TRBV5-5 and TRBJ1-3, with D unclear. Germline loops: CDR1 SGHKS, CDR2 YYEKEE (reference sequence). CDR3 size: 17 residues. V was shortened by 4 bases and J by 0 bases, with 17 bases between the two germline ends. CDR3 nucleotides: TGTGCCAGCAGCACCGGGTCGCTCTTTCACTCTGGAAACACCATATATTTT. It yields the protein CASSTGSLFHSGNTIYF.

The rearrangement links TRBV19 to TRBJ1-1; D is possibly TRBD1 (5 bases). V was trimmed by 6 bases and J by 2 bases, leaving 16 bases between them. The CDR3 extends over 15 amino acids. Germline assignment: CDR1 LNHDA and CDR2 SQIVND (reference sequence). CDR3 sequence: CASSRPRGDNTEAFF. CDR3 DNA: TGTGCCAGTAGCCGACCTCGGGGGGACAACACTGAAGCTTTCTTT.

This chain links TRBV4-3 with TRBJ2-1, with D unresolved. From germline, CDR1 is LGHNA and CDR2 YSLEER. CDR3 size: 13 residues. V was clipped by 0 bases and J by 9 bases, with 9 bases between them. The CDR3: CASSQDKLTEQFF. The CDR3 DNA sequence: TGCGCCAGCAGCCAAGATAAGCTGACTGAGCAGTTCTTC.

The V gene is TRBV19, the J gene TRBJ1-5, with D unclear. This CDR3 region has 14 residues. Between the trimmed V and J ends, which lost 5 bases and 0 bases, there was a span of 8 bases. The germline V gene has CDR1 LNHDA and CDR2 SQIVND (reference sequence). DNA for the CDR3: TGTGCCAGTAGTCCATGGGTTAGCAATCAGCCCCAGCATTTT. Protein: CASSPWVSNQPQHF.

The chain has TRBV5-8 and TRBJ1-3; the D is unclear. The ends were cut back, 0 bases at V and 0 bases at J, with 13 bases in the middle. Germline lookup yields CDR1 SGHTS and CDR2 YDEGEE. The CDR3 extends over 17 amino acids. The CDR3 sequence: CASSLGGTSSSGNTIYF. CDR3 DNA sequence: TGTGCCAGCAGCTTGGGAGGTACATCGTCCTCTGGAAACACCATATATTTT.

CDR3 sequence reads: CASSKQGGSYNSPLHF. The CDR3 DNA sequence: TGTGCCAGCAGCAAACAAGGAGGATCCTATAATTCACCCCTCCACTTT. This chain connects TRBV11-2 to TRBJ1-6; D uncertain. V was pared by 5 bases and J by 1 base, with 12 bases between. The CDR3 is made up of 16 amino acids. CDR1 and CDR2 from the germline V gene are SGHAT and FQNNGV.

A few counts support this clone. The chain uses TRBV19 and TRBJ1-1, with D uncertain. This CDR3 comprises 13 residues. The germline gives CDR1 LNHDA, CDR2 SQIVND (reference sequence). The ends were cut back, 4 bases at V and 4 bases at J, with 10 bases in the middle. CDR3 amino acids: CASSTSGVTEAFF. The DNA for the CDR3 is TGTGCCAGTAGTACCTCCGGGGTCACTGAAGCTTTCTTT.

The J gene is TRBJ2-3, the V gene TRBV6-6; 10 nucleotides line up with TRBD1. V shed 4 bases and J 6 bases; nucleotides not matched to a gene: 7. The germline gives CDR1 MNHNY, CDR2 SVGAGI (reference sequence). The CDR3 covers 15 residues. The DNA for the CDR3 is TGTGCCAGCAGTTCTCCGGACAGGGGGTCGGATACGCAGTATTTT. Translation gives CASSSPDRGSDTQYF.

This chain connects TRBV9 to TRBJ1-5, with D hard to call. CDR3 length equals 15 residues. Trimming cost V 5 bases and J 0 bases, with 12 bases left between them. Germline V gene sequence: CDR1 SGDLS, CDR2 YYNGEE. In DNA form, the CDR3 reads TGTGCCAGCAGTACCGGGGAAGTTAGCAATCAGCCCCAGCATTTT. Translated: CASSTGEVSNQPQHF.

The V and J genes are TRBV7-9 and TRBJ1-4, with TRBD1 matching 10 bases. Losses at the gene ends were 5 bases for V and 6 bases for J; bases not matched to a gene: 3. Germline values: CDR1 SEHNR, CDR2 FQNEAQ (reference sequence). There are 14 residues in the CDR3. For the CDR3, the DNA is TGTGCCAGCAGCCCCGGGACAGGGGATGAAAAACTGTTTTTT. This gives the protein CASSPGTGDEKLFF. The whole variable domain, remainder taken from reference TRBV7-9 and TRBJ1-4, is DTGVSQNPRHKITKRGQNVTFRCDPISEHNRLYWYRQTLGQGPEFLTYFQNEAQLEKSRLLSDRFSAERPKGSFSTLEIQRTEQGDSAMYLCASSPGTGDEKLFFGSGTQLSVL.

This chain links TRBV9 with TRBJ2-2, with 9 bases fitting TRBD1. The V gene's germline CDR1 is SGDLS and CDR2 YYNGEE. J gave up 6 bases and V 4 bases, and 7 bases lay outside the gene matches. The length of the CDR3 is 15 residues. CDR3 amino acids: CASSPGQGRAGELFF. Written as DNA, the CDR3 is TGTGCCAGCAGCCCCGGACAGGGGAGGGCCGGGGAGCTGTTTTTT.

The chain joins TRBV18 to TRBJ2-5, with unresolved D. Germline CDR1 reads KGHSH; CDR2 reads LQKENI. V lost 6 bases, J lost 5 bases, and 13 bases lay in between. This CDR3 spans 13 amino acids. The CDR3 bases are TGTGCCAGCTCCCCTATAGTAGTGGAGACCCAGTACTTC. It encodes CASSPIVVETQYF.

The rearrangement joins TRBV11-2 to TRBJ1-1; no firm D call. Germline lookup yields CDR1 SGHAT and CDR2 FQNNGV. Trimming pared 1 base from V and 1 base from J, leaving 10 bases between. This CDR3 is built from 15 residues. CDR3 residues: CASSLVRVTNTEAFF. CDR3 sequence (DNA): TGTGCCAGCAGCTTAGTGAGAGTGACGAACACTGAAGCTTTCTTT.